Sequencing of this TCR beta chain was carried out in a study of blood T cell repertoires in COVID-19. V shed 3 bases, J shed 6 bases, and the junction held 7 bases outside the gene matches. The CDR3 contains 16 residues. Germline-derived CDR1 and CDR2 are LNHDA and SQIVND (reference sequence). Clones were sequenced by immunoSEQ multiplex PCR, and TCRdb holds only the in-frame ones, with some missing. The sample includes some 83,000 clones, around 80% of them seen just once. The source is a man aged 50-60 years with acute or convalescent COVID-19. J is TRBJ2-1 and V is TRBV19; 11 bases align to TRBD1. Material for sequencing was peripheral blood. The CDR3 loop is CASSMGTGGRGNEQFF. Written as DNA, the CDR3 is TGTGCCAGTAGTATGGGGACAGGGGGGAGGGGCAATGAGCAGTTCTTC.